A single sample gave rise to the 11 T cell receptor beta chains below, sequenced in a study of shared clonotypes between healthy human individuals. Only in-frame clones appear in the TCRdb table, and some are missing; sequencing was by immunoSEQ multiplex PCR. The data contain roughly 410,000 clones, around 96% of them seen just once; the ten biggest clones take up 0.32%. Sequenced material: memory CD8+ T cells sorted from blood. The subset is: CD45RO+ cells pooled with CCR7-negative TemRA cells. The source is a man younger than 40 in good health.

This clone was seen just once. CDR3 bases: TGTGCCAGCAGTGACTCTAGCGGGATCGGGGGGGAGCTGTTTTTT. The encoded protein is CASSDSSGIGGELFF. The rearrangement uses TRBV5-4 and TRBJ2-2; 9 bases map to TRBD2. The CDR3 contains 15 residues. Germline CDR1 SGHNT, CDR2 YYREEE (reference sequence). The J segment lost 8 bases and the V segment lost 5 bases, leaving 10 bases of the junction unmatched. The full variable domain, its missing parts supplied by reference TRBV5-4 and TRBJ2-2, is ETGVTQSPTHLIKTRGQQVTLRCSSQSGHNTVSWYQQALGQGPQFIFQYYREEENGRGNFPPRFSGLQFPNYSSELNVNALELDDSALYLCASSDSSGIGGELFFGEGSRLTVL.

The V gene is TRBV5-8, the J gene TRBJ2-2; possible D gene TRBD2, 6 bases. The germline V and J ends were trimmed by 2 bases and 10 bases, with 18 bases remaining between them. Germline-derived CDR1 and CDR2 are SGHTS and YDEGEE. The CDR3 covers 15 residues. CDR3 amino acids: CASSFSLGGAEELFF. CDR3 DNA: TGTGCCAGCAGCTTTTCTCTGGGGGGAGCGGAGGAGCTGTTTTTT.

The rearrangement links TRBV18 to TRBJ2-3; D call uncertain. Germline values: CDR1 KGHSH, CDR2 LQKENI. CDR3 length: 12 residues. Trimming left V 6 bases short and J 5 bases short, with 9 bases between. In DNA form, the CDR3 reads TGTGCCAGCTCCCAGAGAGTAGATACGCAGTATTTT. Residues: CASSQRVDTQYF.

In regard to this clone: Other DNA variants within this sample encode the same CDR3. The genes are TRBV19 and TRBJ2-7, with TRBD1 as a possible D gene (5 bases). Germline CDR1 LNHDA, CDR2 SQIVND (reference sequence). The V end lost 6 bases, the J end lost 0 bases, and 9 bases lay between the germline ends. The CDR3 sequence is 13 residues long. CDR3 sequence (DNA): TGTGCCAGTAGCCCCGACAGCTCCTACGAGCAGTACTTC. It encodes CASSPDSSYEQYF.

V and J are TRBV19 and TRBJ1-2; possibly TRBD1 for D (6 bases). The V and J ends lost 4 bases and 7 bases respectively, with 10 bases between them. Germline lookup yields CDR1 LNHDA and CDR2 SQIVND (reference sequence). The CDR3 contains 12 residues. CDR3 nucleotides: TGTGCCAGTAGTACCAGGGGTGGTGGCTACACCTTC. Its protein product is CASSTRGGGYTF.

CDR3 coding DNA: TGTGCCAGTAGTATGTACGGGACAGTCTCAACTAATGAAAAACTGTTTTTT. Protein: CASSMYGTVSTNEKLFF. This rearrangement joins TRBV19 to TRBJ1-4, with 7 bases matching TRBD1. V shed 3 bases and J 0 bases; nucleotides not matched to a gene: 7. The germline V gene encodes CDR1 LNHDA and CDR2 SQIVND (reference sequence). This CDR3 comprises 17 residues.

This chain joins TRBV5-1 and TRBJ2-7, with TRBD2 matching over 7 bases. The CDR3 sequence is 16 residues long. Germline values: CDR1 SGHRS, CDR2 YFSETQ. V lost 6 bases to trimming and J lost 6 bases; unmatched junction nucleotides: 18. CDR3 sequence: CASTFAGLGGSAEQYF. In nucleotides, the CDR3 is TGCGCCAGCACCTTCGCAGGGCTGGGAGGGTCCGCCGAGCAGTACTTC.

The chain is built from TRBV11-2 and TRBJ2-2; unclear D gene. This CDR3 spans 11 amino acids. V was shortened by 5 bases and J by 5 bases, with 3 bases between the two germline ends. Germline CDR1 SGHAT, CDR2 FQNNGV. The DNA for the CDR3 is TGTGCCAGCAGCAGAACCGGGGAGCTGTTTTTT. Translating gives CASSRTGELFF.

The chain is built from TRBV4-2 and TRBJ2-7; 7 bases fit TRBD2. The CDR3 runs to 16 residues. Germline CDR1 is LGHNA and CDR2 is YNFKEQ. V shed 3 bases and J 2 bases; nucleotides not matched to a gene: 10. This CDR3 is CASSQVSGSVPYEQYF. The DNA for the CDR3 is TGTGCCAGCAGCCAGGTTAGCGGGTCTGTTCCCTACGAGCAGTACTTC.

The rearrangement links TRBV28 to TRBJ2-1, with 14 bases matching TRBD2. This CDR3 has 15 residues. In germline, CDR1 is MDHEN, CDR2 SYDVKM. The trim removed 0 bases at V and 8 bases at J, leaving 0 bases unmatched. CDR3 DNA sequence: TGTGCCAGCAGTTTATGGACTAGCGGGAGGGATGAGCAGTTCTTC. Translated: CASSLWTSGRDEQFF.

The chain recombines TRBV5-4 with TRBJ2-2; D is unresolved. Trimming removed 0 bases from V and 1 base from J, with 4 bases in between. This CDR3 is built from 14 residues. Germline V gene lookup returns CDR1 SGHNT and CDR2 YYREEE (reference sequence). The CDR3 here is CASSLAQNTGELFF. The CDR3 bases are TGTGCCAGCAGCTTGGCCCAGAACACCGGGGAGCTGTTTTTT. Full variable domain (missing parts from reference TRBV5-4 and TRBJ2-2): ETGVTQSPTHLIKTRGQQVTLRCSSQSGHNTVSWYQQALGQGPQFIFQYYREEENGRGNFPPRFSGLQFPNYSSELNVNALELDDSALYLCASSLAQNTGELFFGEGSRLTVL.